This TCR beta chain was retrieved from a study of blood T cell repertoires in COVID-19. Study overall: Donors in the United States, Italy and Spain gave samples during acute or convalescent COVID-19.

CDR3 length equals 13 residues. Germline V CDR1 and CDR2: SGHNT, YYREEE (reference sequence). V lost 2 bases and J lost 6; bases outside the gene matches: 1. This clone was detected only once. Clones were read by immunoSEQ multiplex PCR, and TCRdb kept only the in-frame ones, dropping some. The sample lists about 73,000 clones, 80% to 85% occurring once. The sequence came from a human donor in a cohort sampled during active COVID-19. The chain employs TRBV5-4 and TRBJ2-2; TRBD2 matches 7 bases. The sample was peripheral blood. The CDR3 nucleotides read TGTGCCAGCAGCTTAGCGGGGCCCGGGGAGCTGTTTTTT. This codes for CASSLAGPGELFF.